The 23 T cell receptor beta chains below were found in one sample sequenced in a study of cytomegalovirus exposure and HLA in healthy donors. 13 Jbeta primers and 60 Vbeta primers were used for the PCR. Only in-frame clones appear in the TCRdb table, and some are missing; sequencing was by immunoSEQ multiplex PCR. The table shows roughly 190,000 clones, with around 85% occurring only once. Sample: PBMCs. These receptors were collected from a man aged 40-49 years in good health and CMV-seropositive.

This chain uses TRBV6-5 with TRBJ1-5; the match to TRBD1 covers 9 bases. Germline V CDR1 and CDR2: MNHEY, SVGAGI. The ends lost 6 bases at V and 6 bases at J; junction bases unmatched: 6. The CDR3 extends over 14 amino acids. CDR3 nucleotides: TGTGCCAGCAGACCGGGACAGGGAGGTCAGCCCCAGCATTTT. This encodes CASRPGQGGQPQHF.

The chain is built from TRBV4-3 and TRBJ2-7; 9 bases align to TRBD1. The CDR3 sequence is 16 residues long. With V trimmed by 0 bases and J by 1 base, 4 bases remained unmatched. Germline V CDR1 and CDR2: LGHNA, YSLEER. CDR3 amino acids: CASSQEIGQGSYEQYF. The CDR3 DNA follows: TGCGCCAGCAGCCAAGAAATCGGACAGGGGTCCTACGAGCAGTACTTC.

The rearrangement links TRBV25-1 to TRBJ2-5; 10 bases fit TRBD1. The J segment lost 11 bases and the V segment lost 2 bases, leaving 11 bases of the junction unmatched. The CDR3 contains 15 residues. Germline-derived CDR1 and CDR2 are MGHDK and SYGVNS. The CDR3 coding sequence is TGTGCCAGCAGTGAACAAGACAGGGGGCGGGTGGAGCAGTACTTC. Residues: CASSEQDRGRVEQYF. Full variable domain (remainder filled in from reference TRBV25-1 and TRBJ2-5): EADIYQTPRYLVIGTGKKITLECSQTMGHDKMYWYQQDPGMELHLIHYSYGVNSTEKGDLSSESTVSRIRTEHFPLTLESARPSHTSQYLCASSEQDRGRVEQYFGPGTRLLVL.

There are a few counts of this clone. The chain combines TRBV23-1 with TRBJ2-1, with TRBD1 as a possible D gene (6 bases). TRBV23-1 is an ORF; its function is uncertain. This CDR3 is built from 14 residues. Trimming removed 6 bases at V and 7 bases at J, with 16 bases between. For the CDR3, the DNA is TGCGCCAGCAGGGGGTCGGGACAACAAAATGAGCAGTTCTTC. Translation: CASRGSGQQNEQFF.

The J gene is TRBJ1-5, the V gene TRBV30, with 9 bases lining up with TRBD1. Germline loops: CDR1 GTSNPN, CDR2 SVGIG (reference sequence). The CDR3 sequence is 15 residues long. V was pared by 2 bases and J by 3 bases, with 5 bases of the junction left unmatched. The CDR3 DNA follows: TGTGCCTGGAGTCAGGGACAGGGTCTCAATCAGCCCCAGCATTTT. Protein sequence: CAWSQGQGLNQPQHF.

The CDR3 DNA reads as TGTGCCAGCAGCTCGAGAGCGTCGGGACTGATGAACACTGAAGCTTTCTTT. It encodes CASSSRASGLMNTEAFF. V gene TRBV5-4 combines with J gene TRBJ1-1; maybe TRBD1 (5 bases). Germline-derived CDR1 and CDR2 are SGHNT and YYREEE (reference sequence). Trimming stripped 3 bases from V and 0 bases from J, with 18 bases between. The CDR3 covers 17 residues. The full variable domain, rest sourced from reference TRBV5-4 and TRBJ1-1, is ETGVTQSPTHLIKTRGQQVTLRCSSQSGHNTVSWYQQALGQGPQFIFQYYREEENGRGNFPPRFSGLQFPNYSSELNVNALELDDSALYLCASSSRASGLMNTEAFFGQGTRLTVV.

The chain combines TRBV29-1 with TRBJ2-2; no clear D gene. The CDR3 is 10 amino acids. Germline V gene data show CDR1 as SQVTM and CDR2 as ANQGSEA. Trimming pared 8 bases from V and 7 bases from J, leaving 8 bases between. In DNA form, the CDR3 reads TGCAGCCCGTCGGGCGGGGAGCTGTTTTTT. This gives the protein CSPSGGELFF.

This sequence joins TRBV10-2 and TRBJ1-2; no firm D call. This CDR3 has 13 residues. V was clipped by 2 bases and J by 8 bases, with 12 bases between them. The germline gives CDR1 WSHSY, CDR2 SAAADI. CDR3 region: CASSELRERGYTF. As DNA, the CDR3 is TGCGCCAGCAGTGAGCTGAGGGAGAGGGGCTACACCTTC.

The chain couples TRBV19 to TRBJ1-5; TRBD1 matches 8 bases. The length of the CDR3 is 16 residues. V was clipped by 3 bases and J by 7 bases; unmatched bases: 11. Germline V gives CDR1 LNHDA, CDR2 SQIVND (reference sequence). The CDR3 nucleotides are TGTGCCAGTAGTATGACCCAGGGGGCTGTGTCCCAGCCCCAGCATTTT. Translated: CASSMTQGAVSQPQHF. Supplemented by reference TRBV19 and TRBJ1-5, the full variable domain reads DGGITQSPKYLFRKEGQNVTLSCEQNLNHDAMYWYRQDPGQGLRLIYYSQIVNDFQKGDIAEGYSVSREKKESFPLTVTSAQKNPTAFYLCASSMTQGAVSQPQHFGDGTRLSIL.

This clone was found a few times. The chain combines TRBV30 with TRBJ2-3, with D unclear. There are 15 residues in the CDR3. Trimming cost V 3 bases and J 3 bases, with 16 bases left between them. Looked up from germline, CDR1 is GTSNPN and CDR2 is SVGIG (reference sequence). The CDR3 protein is CAWSGGARSTDTQYF. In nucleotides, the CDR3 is TGTGCCTGGAGCGGCGGAGCGCGGTCGACAGATACGCAGTATTTT.

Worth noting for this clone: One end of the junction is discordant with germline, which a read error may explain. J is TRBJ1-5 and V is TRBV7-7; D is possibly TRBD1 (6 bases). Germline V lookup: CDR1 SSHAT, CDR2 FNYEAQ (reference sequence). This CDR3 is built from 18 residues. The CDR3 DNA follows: TGTGCTAGCAGCTTATTAGCTAGGGGGGGCGCGAGCAATCAGCCCCAGCATTTT. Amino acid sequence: CASSLLARGGASNQPQHF.

As DNA, the CDR3 is TGTGCCAGCAGTTCGCCCGGGGGGATGGGATACGAGCAGTACTTC. Its protein product is CASSSPGGMGYEQYF. The rearrangement uses TRBV7-2 and TRBJ2-7; 7 bases are a match to TRBD2. The CDR3 contains 15 residues. Germline V CDR1 and CDR2: SGHTA, FQGNSA. The V gene end was trimmed by 6 bases and the J gene end by 4 bases; junction bases not matched to a gene: 12.

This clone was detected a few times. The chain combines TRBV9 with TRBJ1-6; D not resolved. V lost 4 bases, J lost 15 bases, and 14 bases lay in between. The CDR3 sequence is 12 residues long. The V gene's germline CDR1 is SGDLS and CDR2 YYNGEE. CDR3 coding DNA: TGTGCCAGCAGCCCCGGAGAGAGCGGCCTCCACTTT. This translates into CASSPGESGLHF.

The CDR3 here is CAWRGQGRNEQYF. CDR3 DNA sequence: TGTGCCTGGAGAGGACAGGGGAGAAACGAGCAGTACTTC. V gene TRBV30 combines with J gene TRBJ2-7, with 9 nucleotides matching TRBD1. Germline values: CDR1 GTSNPN, CDR2 SVGIG (reference sequence). V lost 3 bases to trimming and J lost 5 bases; unmatched junction nucleotides: 5. The CDR3 extends over 13 amino acids.

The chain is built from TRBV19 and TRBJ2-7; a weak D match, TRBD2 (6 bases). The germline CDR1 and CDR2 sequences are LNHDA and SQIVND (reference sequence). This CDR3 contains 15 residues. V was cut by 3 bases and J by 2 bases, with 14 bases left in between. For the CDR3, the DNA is TGTGCCAGTAGTATCGGAGGGACCACGCCCTACGAGCAGTACTTC. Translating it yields CASSIGGTTPYEQYF.

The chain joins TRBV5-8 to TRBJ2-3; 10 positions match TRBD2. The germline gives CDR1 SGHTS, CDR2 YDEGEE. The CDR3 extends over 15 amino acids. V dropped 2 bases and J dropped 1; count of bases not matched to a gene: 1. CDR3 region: CASSFGTSGTDTQYF. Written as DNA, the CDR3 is TGTGCCAGCAGCTTCGGGACTAGCGGCACAGATACGCAGTATTTT.

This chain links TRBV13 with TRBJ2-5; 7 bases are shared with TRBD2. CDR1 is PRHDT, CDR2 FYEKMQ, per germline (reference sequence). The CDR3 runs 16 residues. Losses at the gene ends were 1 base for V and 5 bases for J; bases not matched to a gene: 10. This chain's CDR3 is CASSLVGSSGLETQYF. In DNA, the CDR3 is TGTGCCAGCAGCTTAGTGGGGTCTAGCGGCTTGGAGACCCAGTACTTC.

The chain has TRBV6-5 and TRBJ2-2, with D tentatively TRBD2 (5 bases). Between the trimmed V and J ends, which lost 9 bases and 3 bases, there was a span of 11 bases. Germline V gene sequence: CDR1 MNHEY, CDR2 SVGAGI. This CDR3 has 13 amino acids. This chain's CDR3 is CASSRGHTGELFF. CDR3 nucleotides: TGTGCCAGTAGCCGGGGTCACACCGGGGAGCTGTTTTTT.

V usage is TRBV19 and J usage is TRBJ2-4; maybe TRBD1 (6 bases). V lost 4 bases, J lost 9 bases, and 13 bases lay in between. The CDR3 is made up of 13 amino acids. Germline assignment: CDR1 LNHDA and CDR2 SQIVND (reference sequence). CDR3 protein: CASSRGQSGIQYF. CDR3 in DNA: TGTGCCAGTAGTAGAGGACAGTCTGGCATTCAGTACTTC.

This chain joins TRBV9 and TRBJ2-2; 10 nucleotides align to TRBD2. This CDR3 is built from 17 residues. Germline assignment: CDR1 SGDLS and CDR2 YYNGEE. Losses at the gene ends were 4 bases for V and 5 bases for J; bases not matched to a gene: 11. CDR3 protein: CASSPWSGGARTGELFF. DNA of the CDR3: TGTGCCAGCAGCCCGTGGAGCGGGGGGGCAAGGACCGGGGAGCTGTTTTTT.

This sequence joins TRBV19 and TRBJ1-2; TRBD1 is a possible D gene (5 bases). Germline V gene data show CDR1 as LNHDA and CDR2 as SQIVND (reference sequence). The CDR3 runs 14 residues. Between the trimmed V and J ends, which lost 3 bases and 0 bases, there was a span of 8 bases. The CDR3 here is CASSITGANYGYTF. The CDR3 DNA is TGTGCCAGTAGTATTACAGGAGCTAACTATGGCTACACCTTC.

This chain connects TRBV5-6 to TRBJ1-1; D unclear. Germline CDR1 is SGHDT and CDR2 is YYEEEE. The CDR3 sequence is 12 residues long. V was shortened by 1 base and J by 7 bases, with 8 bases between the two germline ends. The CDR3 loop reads CASSLRQVEAFF. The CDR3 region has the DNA TGTGCCAGCAGCTTGAGGCAGGTTGAAGCTTTCTTT.

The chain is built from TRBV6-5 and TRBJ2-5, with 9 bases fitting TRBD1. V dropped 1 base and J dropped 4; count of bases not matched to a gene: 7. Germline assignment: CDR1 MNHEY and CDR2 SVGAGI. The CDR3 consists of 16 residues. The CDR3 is CASSYFLGQGGETQYF. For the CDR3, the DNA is TGTGCCAGCAGTTACTTTTTGGGACAGGGAGGAGAGACCCAGTACTTC.